The 16 T cell receptor beta chains presented below share a single source sample, sequenced in a study of blood T cell repertoires in COVID-19. Clones were sequenced by immunoSEQ multiplex PCR, and TCRdb holds only the in-frame ones, with some missing. This sample has over 200,000 clones; around 80% occur once, and the top ten carry about 2%. Source material: PBMCs or T cells enriched from blood (not recorded which). Source of these receptors: a man aged 60-69 years who had recovered from COVID-19.

The J gene is TRBJ1-5, the V gene TRBV6-5; D ambiguous. With 5 bases removed from V and 2 bases from J, the gap between germline ends came to 7 bases. The CDR3 totals 13 residues. The germline V gene has CDR1 MNHEY and CDR2 SVGAGI. Here the CDR3 DNA reads TGTGCCAGCAGTAGAACAGGCAATCAGCCCCAGCATTTT. Its translation: CASSRTGNQPQHF.

The chain recombines TRBV24-1 with TRBJ2-3; 9 nucleotides agree with TRBD2. The length of the CDR3 is 16 residues. The V and J ends lost 6 bases and 0 bases, in that order; junction bases with no gene match: 6. From germline, CDR1 is KGHDR and CDR2 SFDVKD. Here the CDR3 DNA reads TGTGCCACCAGTAGGTCGAGCGGGGGGAGCACAGATACGCAGTATTTT. Its protein is CATSRSSGGSTDTQYF.

The rearrangement links TRBV19 to TRBJ1-4; D unresolved. This CDR3 region has 15 residues. Germline V CDR1 and CDR2: LNHDA, SQIVND (reference sequence). V was pared by 3 bases and J by 4 bases, with 12 bases between. The CDR3 coding sequence is TGTGCCAGTAGTATCGTTAGGGCGGGTAATGAAAAACTGTTTTTT. Residues: CASSIVRAGNEKLFF.

The V and J genes are TRBV7-2 and TRBJ2-1, with D perhaps TRBD1 (6 bases). The germline V and J ends were trimmed by 1 base and 0 bases, with 7 bases remaining between them. The CDR3 totals 15 residues. Germline CDR1 and CDR2: SGHTA and FQGNSA. For the CDR3, the DNA is TGTGCCAGCAGCTTAGGGGGGCGCTCCTACAATGAGCAGTTCTTC. Translation gives CASSLGGRSYNEQFF.

The CDR3 nucleotides read TGTGCCAGTAGGGGGCAGGTCACCTACAATGAGCAGTTCTTC. Translating gives CASRGQVTYNEQFF. V is TRBV19 and J is TRBJ2-1, with a weak D call TRBD1 (5 bases). Trimming pared 6 bases from V and 2 bases from J, leaving 11 bases between. The CDR3 loop spans 14 amino acids. Germline CDR1 reads LNHDA; CDR2 reads SQIVND (reference sequence). The complete variable domain, with remaining parts taken from reference TRBV19 and TRBJ2-1, reads DGGITQSPKYLFRKEGQNVTLSCEQNLNHDAMYWYRQDPGQGLRLIYYSQIVNDFQKGDIAEGYSVSREKKESFPLTVTSAQKNPTAFYLCASRGQVTYNEQFFGPGTRLTVL.

The chain combines TRBV28 with TRBJ1-2; tentatively, D is TRBD1 (5 bases). Germline CDR1 is MDHEN and CDR2 is SYDVKM. Trimming shortened V by 1 base and J by 1 base, and 13 bases separated the two germline ends. There are 16 residues in the CDR3. DNA for the CDR3: TGTGCCAGCAGTTTATACCCGACGGGGGGTAACTATGGCTACACCTTC. Translating it yields CASSLYPTGGNYGYTF.

V gene TRBV27 combines with J gene TRBJ2-2; 15 bases align to TRBD2. CDR1 and CDR2 from the germline V gene are MNHEY and SMNVEV (reference sequence). The CDR3 is 16 amino acids. After removal of 4 bases from V and 5 bases from J, the junction contained 2 bases not matched to a gene. CDR3 DNA sequence: TGTGCCAGCAGTTGGACTAGCGGGGGGGGTACCGGGGAGCTGTTTTTT. It translates to CASSWTSGGGTGELFF.

The chain employs TRBV6-2 or TRBV6-3 and TRBJ1-2; D remains unclear. Germline assignment: CDR1 MNHEY and CDR2 SVGEGT. The CDR3 is 17 residues long. V was clipped by 0 bases and J by 8 bases, with 22 bases between them. CDR3 sequence (DNA): TGTGCCAGCAGTTACTCGCGAAGCGTTCGGGGTGGAAGCGGCTACACCTTC. Translating gives CASSYSRSVRGGSGYTF.

The chain links TRBV6-6 to TRBJ2-3; 9 bases match TRBD2. J was trimmed by 0 bases and V by 5 bases; bases with no gene match: 3. Germline CDR1 MNHNY, CDR2 SVGAGI (reference sequence). CDR3 length: 15 amino acids. CDR3 sequence: CASSRSGGSTDTQYF. The CDR3 coding sequence is TGTGCCAGCAGTCGTAGCGGGGGTAGCACAGATACGCAGTATTTT.

The chain uses TRBV7-8 and TRBJ2-7, with TRBD2 as a possible D gene (7 bases). Trimming removed 1 base from V and 4 bases from J, with 14 bases in between. Per the germline V gene, CDR1 is SGHVS and CDR2 is FQNEAQ. The CDR3 sequence is 15 residues long. The CDR3 bases are TGTGCCAGCAGCTTAGGAGGGGGGGGGACATACGAGCAGTACTTC. As protein: CASSLGGGGTYEQYF. Supplemented by reference TRBV7-8 and TRBJ2-7, the full variable domain reads GAGVSQSPRYKVAKRGQDVALRCDPISGHVSLFWYQQALGQGPEFLTYFQNEAQLDKSGLPSDRFFAERPEGSVSTLKIQRTQQEDSAVYLCASSLGGGGTYEQYFGPGTRLTVT.

This clone was seen once. The chain links TRBV29-1 to TRBJ1-2; maybe TRBD1 (5 bases). V was cut by 4 bases and J by 5 bases, with 11 bases left in between. CDR3 length: 12 amino acids. The germline V gene encodes CDR1 SQVTM and CDR2 ANQGSEA. The CDR3 nucleotides are TGCAGCGTTGCAGGGTCAGGGTATGGCTACACCTTC. It yields the protein CSVAGSGYGYTF.

The genes are TRBV30 and TRBJ2-2; TRBD2 agrees at 12 bases. Germline V lookup: CDR1 GTSNPN, CDR2 SVGIG (reference sequence). The ends lost 3 bases at V and 4 bases at J; junction bases unmatched: 3. The CDR3 has 15 amino acids. The CDR3 is CAWSPGLAGTGELFF. The CDR3 DNA reads as TGTGCCTGGAGCCCGGGACTAGCGGGCACCGGGGAGCTGTTTTTT.

Here the CDR3 DNA reads TGCAGTGCTAGAGTCGGGGGGCGCCTCTCGGTC. Residues: CSARVGGRLSV. J is TRBJ2-7 and V is TRBV20-1; D may be TRBD2 (7 bases). The CDR3 loop spans 11 amino acids. The germline gives CDR1 DFQATT, CDR2 SNEGSKA (reference sequence).

This chain uses TRBV27 with TRBJ2-5; D gene uncertain. Germline values: CDR1 MNHEY, CDR2 SMNVEV (reference sequence). The CDR3 length is 13 residues. V was pared by 6 bases and J by 5 bases, with 13 bases between. The chain's CDR3 is CASSSLGEETQYF. The CDR3 coding sequence is TGTGCCAGCAGCTCACTCGGAGAGGAGACCCAGTACTTC.

The chain joins TRBV6-2 or TRBV6-3 to TRBJ1-1; maybe TRBD1 (6 bases). CDR3 length: 15 residues. The germline CDR1 and CDR2 sequences are MNHEY and SVGEGT. Trimming removed 2 bases from V and 2 bases from J, with 12 bases in between. Here the CDR3 reads CASSYQGWLNTEAFF. CDR3 DNA: TGTGCCAGCAGTTACCAGGGGTGGCTCAACACTGAAGCTTTCTTT.

The chain links TRBV18 to TRBJ1-1; a possible D gene is TRBD1 (6 bases). In germline, CDR1 is KGHSH, CDR2 LQKENI. Deletions cut 3 bases from V and 3 bases from J, with 11 bases between. The length of the CDR3 is 14 residues. The CDR3 nucleotides read TGTGCCAGCTCACCGGGAGGGGGGGACACTGAAGCTTTCTTT. Translated: CASSPGGGDTEAFF.